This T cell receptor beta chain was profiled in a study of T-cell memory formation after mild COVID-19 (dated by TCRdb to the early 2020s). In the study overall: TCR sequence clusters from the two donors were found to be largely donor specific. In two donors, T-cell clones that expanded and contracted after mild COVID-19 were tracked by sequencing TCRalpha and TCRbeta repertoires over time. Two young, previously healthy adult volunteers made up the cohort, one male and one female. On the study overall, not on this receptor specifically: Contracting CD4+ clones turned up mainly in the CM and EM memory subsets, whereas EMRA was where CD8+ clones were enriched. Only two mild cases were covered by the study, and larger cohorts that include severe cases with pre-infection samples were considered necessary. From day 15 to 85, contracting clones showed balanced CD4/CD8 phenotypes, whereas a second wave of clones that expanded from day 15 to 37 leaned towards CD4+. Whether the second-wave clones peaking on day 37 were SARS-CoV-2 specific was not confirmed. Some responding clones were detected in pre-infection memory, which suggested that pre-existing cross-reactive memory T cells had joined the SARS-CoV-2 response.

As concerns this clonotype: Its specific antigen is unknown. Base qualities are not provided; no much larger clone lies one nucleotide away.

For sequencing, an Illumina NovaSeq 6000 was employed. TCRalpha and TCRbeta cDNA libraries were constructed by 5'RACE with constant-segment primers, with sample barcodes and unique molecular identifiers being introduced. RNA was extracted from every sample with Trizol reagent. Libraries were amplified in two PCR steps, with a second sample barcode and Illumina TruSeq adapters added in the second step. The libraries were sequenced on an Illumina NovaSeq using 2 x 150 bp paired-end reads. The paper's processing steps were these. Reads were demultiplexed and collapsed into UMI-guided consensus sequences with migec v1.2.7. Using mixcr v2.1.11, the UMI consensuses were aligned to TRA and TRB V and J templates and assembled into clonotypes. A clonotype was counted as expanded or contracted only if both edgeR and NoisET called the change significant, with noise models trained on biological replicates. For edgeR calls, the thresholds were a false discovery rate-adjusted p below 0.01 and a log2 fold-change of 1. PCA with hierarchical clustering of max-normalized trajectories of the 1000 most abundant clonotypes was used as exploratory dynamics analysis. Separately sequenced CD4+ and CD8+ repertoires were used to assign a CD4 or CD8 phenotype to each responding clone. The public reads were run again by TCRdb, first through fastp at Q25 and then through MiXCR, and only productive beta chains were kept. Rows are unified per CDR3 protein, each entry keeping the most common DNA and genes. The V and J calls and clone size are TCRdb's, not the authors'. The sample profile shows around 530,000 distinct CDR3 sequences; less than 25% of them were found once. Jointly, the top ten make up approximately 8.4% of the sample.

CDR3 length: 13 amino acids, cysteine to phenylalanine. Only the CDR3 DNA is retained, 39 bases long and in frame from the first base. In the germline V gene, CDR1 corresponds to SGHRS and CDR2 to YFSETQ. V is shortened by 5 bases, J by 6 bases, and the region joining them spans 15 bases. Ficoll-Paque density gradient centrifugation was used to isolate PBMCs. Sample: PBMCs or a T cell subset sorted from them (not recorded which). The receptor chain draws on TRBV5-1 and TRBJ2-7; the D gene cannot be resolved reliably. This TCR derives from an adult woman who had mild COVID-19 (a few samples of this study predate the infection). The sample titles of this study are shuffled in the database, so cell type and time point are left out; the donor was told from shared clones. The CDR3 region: CASRTGLLFEQYF. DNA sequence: TGCGCCAGCAGGACGGGCCTATTGTTCGAGCAGTACTTC.